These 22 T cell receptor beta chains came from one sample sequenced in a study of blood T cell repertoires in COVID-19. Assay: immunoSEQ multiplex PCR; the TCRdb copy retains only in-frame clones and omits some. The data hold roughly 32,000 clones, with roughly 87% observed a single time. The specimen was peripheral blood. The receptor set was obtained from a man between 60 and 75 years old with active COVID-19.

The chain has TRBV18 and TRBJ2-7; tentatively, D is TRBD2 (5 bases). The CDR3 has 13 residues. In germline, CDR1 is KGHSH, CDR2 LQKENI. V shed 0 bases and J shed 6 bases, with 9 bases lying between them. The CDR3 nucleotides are TGTGCCAGCTCACCACCGGTAGCGAGCGAGCAGTACTTC. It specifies CASSPPVASEQYF.

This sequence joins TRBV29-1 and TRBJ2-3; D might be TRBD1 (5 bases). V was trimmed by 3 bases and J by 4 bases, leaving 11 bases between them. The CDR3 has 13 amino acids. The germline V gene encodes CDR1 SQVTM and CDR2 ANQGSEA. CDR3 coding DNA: TGCAGCGTTGACAGGGTAGGCGCAGATACGCAGTATTTT. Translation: CSVDRVGADTQYF.

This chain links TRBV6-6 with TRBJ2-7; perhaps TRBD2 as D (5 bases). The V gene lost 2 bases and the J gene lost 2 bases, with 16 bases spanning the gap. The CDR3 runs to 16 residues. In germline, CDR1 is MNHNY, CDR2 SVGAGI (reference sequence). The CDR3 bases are TGTGCCAGCAGTTACACCCTCACAGCGCGGGCCTACGAGCAGTACTTC. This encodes CASSYTLTARAYEQYF.

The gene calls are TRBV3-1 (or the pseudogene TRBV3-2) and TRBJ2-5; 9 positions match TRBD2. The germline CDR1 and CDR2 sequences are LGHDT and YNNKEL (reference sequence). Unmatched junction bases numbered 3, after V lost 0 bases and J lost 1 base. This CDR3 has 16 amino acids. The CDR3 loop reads CASSQELTSGQETQYF. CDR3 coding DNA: TGTGCCAGCAGCCAAGAGTTGACTAGCGGCCAAGAGACCCAGTACTTC.

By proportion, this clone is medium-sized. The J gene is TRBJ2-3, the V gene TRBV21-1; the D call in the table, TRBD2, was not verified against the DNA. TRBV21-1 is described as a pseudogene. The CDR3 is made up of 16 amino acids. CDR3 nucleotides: TGTGCCAGCAGAAATGAACAGTGGGGCTCGCGGGGGACGCAGTATTTT. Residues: CASRNEQWGSRGTQYF.

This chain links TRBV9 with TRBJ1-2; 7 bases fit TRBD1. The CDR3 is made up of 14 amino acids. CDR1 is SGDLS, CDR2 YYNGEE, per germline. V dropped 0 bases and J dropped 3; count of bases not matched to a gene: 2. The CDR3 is CASSVGTGHYGYTF. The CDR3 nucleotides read TGTGCCAGCAGCGTAGGGACAGGCCACTATGGCTACACCTTC.

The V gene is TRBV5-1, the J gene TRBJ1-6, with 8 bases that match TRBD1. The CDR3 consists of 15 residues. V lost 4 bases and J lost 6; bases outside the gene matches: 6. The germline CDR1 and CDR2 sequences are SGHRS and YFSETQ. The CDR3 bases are TGCGCCAGCAGCGTCGACAGGGGAGGTAATTCACCCCTCCACTTT. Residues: CASSVDRGGNSPLHF.

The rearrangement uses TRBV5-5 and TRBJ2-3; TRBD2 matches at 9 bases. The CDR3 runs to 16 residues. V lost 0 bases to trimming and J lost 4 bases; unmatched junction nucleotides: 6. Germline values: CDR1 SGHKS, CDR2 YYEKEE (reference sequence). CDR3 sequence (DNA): TGTGCCAGCAGCTTGGCGGCGGGAGGGCCGGCAGATACGCAGTATTTT. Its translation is CASSLAAGGPADTQYF.

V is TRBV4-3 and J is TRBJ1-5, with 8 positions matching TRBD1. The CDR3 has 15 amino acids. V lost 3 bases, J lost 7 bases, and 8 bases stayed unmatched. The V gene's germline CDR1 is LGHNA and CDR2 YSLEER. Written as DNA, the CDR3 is TGCGCCAGCAGCCAGGATACAGGGGGGCGGCAGCCCCAGCATTTT. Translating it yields CASSQDTGGRQPQHF.

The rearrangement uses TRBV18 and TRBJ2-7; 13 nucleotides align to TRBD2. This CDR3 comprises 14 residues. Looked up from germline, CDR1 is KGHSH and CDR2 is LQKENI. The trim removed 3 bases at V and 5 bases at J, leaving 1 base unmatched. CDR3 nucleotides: TGTGCCAGCTCACCCGGACTAGCGGGAGACGAGCAGTACTTC. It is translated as CASSPGLAGDEQYF.

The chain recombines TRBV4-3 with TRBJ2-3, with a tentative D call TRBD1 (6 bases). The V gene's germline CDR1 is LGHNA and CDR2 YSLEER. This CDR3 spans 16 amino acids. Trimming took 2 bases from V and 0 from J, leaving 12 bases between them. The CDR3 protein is CASSQHPGQSTDTQYF. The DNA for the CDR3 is TGCGCCAGCAGCCAACACCCTGGACAGAGCACAGATACGCAGTATTTT.

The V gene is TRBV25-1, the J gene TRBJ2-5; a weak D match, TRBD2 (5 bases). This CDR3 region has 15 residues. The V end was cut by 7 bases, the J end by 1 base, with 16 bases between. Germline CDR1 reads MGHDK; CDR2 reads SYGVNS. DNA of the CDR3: TGTGCCAGCACCCCACGTTCGGGAATCCAAGAGACCCAGTACTTC. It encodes CASTPRSGIQETQYF.

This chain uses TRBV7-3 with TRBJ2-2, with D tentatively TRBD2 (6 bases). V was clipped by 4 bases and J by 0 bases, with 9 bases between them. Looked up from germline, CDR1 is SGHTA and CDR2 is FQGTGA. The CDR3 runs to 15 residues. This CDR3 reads CASSSSGSNTGELFF. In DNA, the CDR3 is TGTGCCAGCAGCTCCAGCGGGTCGAACACCGGGGAGCTGTTTTTT.

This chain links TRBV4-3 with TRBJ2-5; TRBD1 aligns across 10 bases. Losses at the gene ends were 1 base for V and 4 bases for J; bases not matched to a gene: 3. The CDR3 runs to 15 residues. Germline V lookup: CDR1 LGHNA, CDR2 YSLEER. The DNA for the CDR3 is TGCGCCAGCAGCCAAGGGGACAGGGGTGGAGAGACCCAGTACTTC. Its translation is CASSQGDRGGETQYF.

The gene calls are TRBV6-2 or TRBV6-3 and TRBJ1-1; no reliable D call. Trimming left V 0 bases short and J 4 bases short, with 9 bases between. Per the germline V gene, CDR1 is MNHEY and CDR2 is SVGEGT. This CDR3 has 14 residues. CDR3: CASSYSRESTEAFF. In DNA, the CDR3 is TGTGCCAGCAGTTACTCCCGGGAGAGCACTGAAGCTTTCTTT.

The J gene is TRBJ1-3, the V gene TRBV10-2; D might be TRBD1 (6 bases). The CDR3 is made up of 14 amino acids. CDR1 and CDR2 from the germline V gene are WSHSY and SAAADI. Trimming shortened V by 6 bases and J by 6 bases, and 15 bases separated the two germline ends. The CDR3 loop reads CASRGQGNVNTIYF. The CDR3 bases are TGCGCCAGCAGGGGCCAGGGGAATGTAAACACCATATATTTT.

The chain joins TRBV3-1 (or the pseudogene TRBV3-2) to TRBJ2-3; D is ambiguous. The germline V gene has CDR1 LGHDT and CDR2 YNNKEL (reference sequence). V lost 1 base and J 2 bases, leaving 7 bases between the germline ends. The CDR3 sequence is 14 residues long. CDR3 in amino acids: CASSQGGPTDTQYF. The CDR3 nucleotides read TGTGCCAGCAGCCAAGGAGGTCCCACAGATACGCAGTATTTT.

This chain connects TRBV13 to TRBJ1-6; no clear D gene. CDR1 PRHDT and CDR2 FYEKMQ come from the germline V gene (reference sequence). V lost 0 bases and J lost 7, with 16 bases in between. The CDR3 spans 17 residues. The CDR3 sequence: CASSLGGVEGPNSPLHF. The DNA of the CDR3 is TGTGCCAGCAGCTTAGGTGGTGTGGAGGGCCCCAATTCACCCCTCCACTTT.

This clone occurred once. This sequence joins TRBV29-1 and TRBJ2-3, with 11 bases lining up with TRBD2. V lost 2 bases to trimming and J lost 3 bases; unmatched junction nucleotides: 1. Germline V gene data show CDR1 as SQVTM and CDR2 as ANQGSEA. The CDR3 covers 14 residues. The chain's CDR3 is CSVERLAGTDTQYF. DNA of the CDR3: TGCAGCGTTGAAAGACTAGCGGGGACAGATACGCAGTATTTT.

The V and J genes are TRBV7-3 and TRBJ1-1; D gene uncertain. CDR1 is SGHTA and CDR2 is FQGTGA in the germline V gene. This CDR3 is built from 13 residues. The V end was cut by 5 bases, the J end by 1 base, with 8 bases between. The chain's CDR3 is CASSREPNTEAFF. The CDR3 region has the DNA TGTGCCAGCAGCCGGGAGCCGAACACTGAAGCTTTCTTT.

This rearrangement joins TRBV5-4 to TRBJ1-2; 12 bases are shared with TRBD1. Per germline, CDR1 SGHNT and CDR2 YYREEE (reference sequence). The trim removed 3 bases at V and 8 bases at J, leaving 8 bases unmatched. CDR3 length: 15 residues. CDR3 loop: CASSSGGTGGRGYTF. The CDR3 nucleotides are TGTGCCAGCAGCTCTGGGGGGACAGGGGGCAGAGGCTACACCTTC.

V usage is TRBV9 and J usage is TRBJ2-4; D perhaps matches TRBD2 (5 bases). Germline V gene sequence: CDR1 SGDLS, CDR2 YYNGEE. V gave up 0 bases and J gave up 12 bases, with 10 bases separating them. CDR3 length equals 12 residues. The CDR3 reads CASSVERRSQYF. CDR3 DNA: TGTGCCAGCAGCGTAGAGCGGCGGTCTCAGTACTTC.